This T cell receptor beta chain derives from a study of response to subunit inactivated influenza vaccine. Worth noting for this clonotype: No antigen is known for it.

Study-level findings and limits: Researchers suggested that each seasonal influenza vaccination recruits few new T cells.

TCRdb independently ran MiXCR on the RT-PCR reads; one entry per CDR3 protein. The sample consists of fewer than 350,000 distinct CDR3 sequences, roughly a fifth of them appearing once. V gave up 0 bases and J gave up 1 base; unmatched junction bases: 12. This CDR3 comprises 20 residues. This chain links TRBV12-3 or TRBV12-4 with TRBJ1-5, with TRBD1 matching 10 bases. The sample consisted of PBMCs from blood, taken about 20 months after vaccination. This sequence originates from a man aged 45 to 70 who received an inactivated influenza vaccine. CDR3 DNA: TGTGCCAGCAGTTTAGCGCTGGGGACAGGGGCAGGGCCGAGCAATCAGCCCCAGCATTTT. Its protein is CASSLALGTGAGPSNQPQHF.